This TCR beta chain was retrieved from a study of Graves' ophthalmopathy and Graves' hyperthyroidism. This clonotype was seen many times. In germline, CDR1 is SQVTM, CDR2 ANQGSEA. This CDR3 region has 14 residues. V was shortened by 3 bases and J by 8 bases, with 19 bases between the two germline ends. CDR3 regions of TCR beta were amplified from RNA transcripts. HTBI primers were used in a first-round RT-PCR, which preceded a second-round multiplex PCR. TCRdb independently ran MiXCR on the multiplex PCR reads; one entry per CDR3 protein. The sample records about 740,000 distinct CDR3 sequences, about 44% being singletons.

What was sequenced was peripheral blood. The TCR comes from an adult man with Graves' ophthalmopathy. The rearrangement uses TRBV29-1 and TRBJ1-2; a possible D gene is TRBD1 (6 bases). The DNA of the CDR3 is TGCAGCGTTGAGAAAAAGGGGGAGATTAGCGGCTACACCTTC. This sequence encodes CSVEKKGEISGYTF.